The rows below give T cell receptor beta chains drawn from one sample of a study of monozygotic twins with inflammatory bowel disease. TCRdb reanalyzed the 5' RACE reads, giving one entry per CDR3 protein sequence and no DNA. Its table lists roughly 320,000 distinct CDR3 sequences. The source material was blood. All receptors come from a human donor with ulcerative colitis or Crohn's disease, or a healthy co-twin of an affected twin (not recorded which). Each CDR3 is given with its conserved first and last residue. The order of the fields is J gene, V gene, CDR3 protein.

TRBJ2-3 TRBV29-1 CSVEGLPDTQYF
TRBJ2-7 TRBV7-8 CASSPPLLAGTYEQYF
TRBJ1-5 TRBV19 CAGTVTGNQPQHF
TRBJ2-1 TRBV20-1 CSAKSGTAGEQFF
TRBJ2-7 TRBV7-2 CASSLLGQKRSYEQYF
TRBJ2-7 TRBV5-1 CASSSGRVNEQYF
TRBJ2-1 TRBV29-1 CSLQGNGYNEQFF
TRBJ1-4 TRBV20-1 CSARDPPGGSREKLFF
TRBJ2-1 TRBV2 CAGSRGRNYNEQFF
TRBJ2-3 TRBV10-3 CAIRGDTDTQYF
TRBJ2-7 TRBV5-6 CASGRGQSHSYEQYF
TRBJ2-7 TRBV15 CATSRDRQGSEQYF
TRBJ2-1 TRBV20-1 CSAKTSGRTLRNAKQFF
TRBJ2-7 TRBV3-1 CASSRTGAEQYF
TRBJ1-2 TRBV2 CASTTTGEVGYTF
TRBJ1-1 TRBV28 CASRNTPTGFPEAFF
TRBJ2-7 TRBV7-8 CASSLPELEQYF
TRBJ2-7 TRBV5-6 CASSLRGHASYEQYF
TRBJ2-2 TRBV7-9 CASSLWQGNTGELFF
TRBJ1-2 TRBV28 CASTEDRGLYTF
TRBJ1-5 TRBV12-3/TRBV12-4 CASSLAGTGMGNQPQHF
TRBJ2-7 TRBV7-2 CASSIPSGRAPEQYF
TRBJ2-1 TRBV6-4 CASNDSTIRGEQFF
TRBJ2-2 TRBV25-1 CASSLTGDTGELFF
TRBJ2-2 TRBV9 CASSGNGELFF
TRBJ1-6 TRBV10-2 CATTGSYNSPLHF
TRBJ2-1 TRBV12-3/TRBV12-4 CASSLVPNNEQFF
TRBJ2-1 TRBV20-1 CSARTGTSGNNEQFF
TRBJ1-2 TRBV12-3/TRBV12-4 CASSKTGYGYTF
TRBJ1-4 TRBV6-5 CASSFRGGTNEKLFF
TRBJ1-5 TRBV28 CASLEFQAGYQPQHF
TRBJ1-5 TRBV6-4 CASSEYPNQPQHF
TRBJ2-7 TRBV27 CASSAAGTGNFFYEQYF
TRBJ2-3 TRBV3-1 CASSLSGRYTQYF
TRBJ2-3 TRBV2 CASSEVAGVPDTQYF
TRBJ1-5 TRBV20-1 CSARMGQISNQPQHF
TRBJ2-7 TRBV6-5 CATTRDRVSQQYF
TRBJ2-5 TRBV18 CASSLFRNRDRNQETQYF
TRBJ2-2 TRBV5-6 CASSLYGRYTGELFF
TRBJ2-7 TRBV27 CASSPTGTVNYEQYF
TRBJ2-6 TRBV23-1 CASSQIGGDSGANVLTF
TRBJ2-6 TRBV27 CASSKGGQGFAGANVLTF
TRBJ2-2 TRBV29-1 CSADRGHTGELFF
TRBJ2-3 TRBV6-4 CASSPYKIQGATDTQYF
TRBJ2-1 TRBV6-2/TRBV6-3 CASSPRRGTRSEQFF
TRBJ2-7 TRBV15 CATSFTSGSAEQYF
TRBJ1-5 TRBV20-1 CSARDRRRSNQPQHF
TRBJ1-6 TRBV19 CASSIEASQNSPLHF
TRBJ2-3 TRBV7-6 CASSPAVIGTDTQYF